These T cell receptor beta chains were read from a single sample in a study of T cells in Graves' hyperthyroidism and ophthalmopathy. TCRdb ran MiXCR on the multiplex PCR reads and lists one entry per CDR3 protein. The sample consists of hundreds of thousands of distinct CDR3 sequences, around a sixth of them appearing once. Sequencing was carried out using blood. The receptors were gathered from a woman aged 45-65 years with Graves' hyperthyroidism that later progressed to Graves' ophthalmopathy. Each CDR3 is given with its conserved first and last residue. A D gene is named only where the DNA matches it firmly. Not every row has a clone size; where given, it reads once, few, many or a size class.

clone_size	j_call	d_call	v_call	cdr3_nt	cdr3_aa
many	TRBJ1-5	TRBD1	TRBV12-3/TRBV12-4	TGTGCCAGCAGTTTGACAGGGGACAATCAGCCCCAGCATTTT	CASSLTGDNQPQHF
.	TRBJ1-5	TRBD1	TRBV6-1	TGTGCCATAGGACAGGGGGGGGAACAGCCCCAGCATTTT	CAIGQGGEQPQHF
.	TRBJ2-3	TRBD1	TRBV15	TGTGCCACCAGCAGACGGACAGGGGGCACAGATACGCAGTATTTT	CATSRRTGGTDTQYF
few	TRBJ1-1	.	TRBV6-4	TGTGCCAGCAGTGTGGAGGAGAACACTGAAGCTTTCTTT	CASSVEENTEAFF
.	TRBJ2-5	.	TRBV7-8	TGTGCCAGCAGCTTAAGCCTGGCAGGGGGGCCAGGAGAGACCCAGTACTTC	CASSLSLAGGPGETQYF
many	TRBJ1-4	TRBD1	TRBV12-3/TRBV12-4	TGTGCCAGCAGGGGGACAGGGGGCGATGAAAAACTGTTTTTT	CASRGTGGDEKLFF
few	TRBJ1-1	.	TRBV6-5	TGTGCCAGCAGTTACTACGACGGTAACACTGAAGCTTTCTTT	CASSYYDGNTEAFF
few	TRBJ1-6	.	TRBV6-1	TGTGCCAGCAGTCAGGACAGACTTAATTCACCCCTCCACTTT	CASSQDRLNSPLHF
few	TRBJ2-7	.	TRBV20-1	TGCAGTGCTAGAGAAGGCTACGAGCAGTACTTC	CSAREGYEQYF
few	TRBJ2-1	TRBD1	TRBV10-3	TGTGCCATCAGTGAGTCGACCAGGGGGCTAATCGATGAGCAGTTCTTC	CAISESTRGLIDEQFF
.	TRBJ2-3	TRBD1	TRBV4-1	TGCGCCAGCAGCCAAGTAGTAACCTCGGGACAGGGGGAAGCAGATACGCAGTATTTT	CASSQVVTSGQGEADTQYF
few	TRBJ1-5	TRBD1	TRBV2	TGTGCCAGCAGTTCGGACAGGACTAGCAATCAGCCCCAGCATTTT	CASSSDRTSNQPQHF
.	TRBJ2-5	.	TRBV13	TGTGCCAGCAGCCCAAGCGCGAGGGACCAAGAGGCCCAGTACTTC	CASSPSARDQEAQYF
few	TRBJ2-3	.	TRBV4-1	TGCGCCAGCAGCCTGACAGTCTTCCGGTCGGATACGCAGTATTTT	CASSLTVFRSDTQYF
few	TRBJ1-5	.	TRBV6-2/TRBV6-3	TGTGCCAGCAGTAAAGAATACAATCAGCCCCAGCATTTT	CASSKEYNQPQHF
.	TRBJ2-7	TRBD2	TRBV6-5	TGTGCCAGCAGTTGGGGGACTAGCGTTTCCTACGAGCAGTACTTC	CASSWGTSVSYEQYF
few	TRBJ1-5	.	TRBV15	TGTGCCACCAGCCGCGCTGGACAGCGTAGCAATCAGCCCCAGCATTTT	CATSRAGQRSNQPQHF
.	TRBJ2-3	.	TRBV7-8	TGTGCCAGCAGTTCCCTGTTGCGACGAGATACGCAGTATTTT	CASSSLLRRDTQYF
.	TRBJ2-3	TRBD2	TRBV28	TGTGCCAGCAGAGAGGGACTAGCGGGAGTGGCAGATACGCAGTATTTT	CASREGLAGVADTQYF
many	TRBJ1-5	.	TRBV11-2	TGTGCCAGCAGCCCGAGCGGGGGGGCCCAGCATTTT	CASSPSGGAQHF
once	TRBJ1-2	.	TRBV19	TGTGCCAGTAGTATAGTGGGCGGAGCTAACTATGGCTACACCTTC	CASSIVGGANYGYTF
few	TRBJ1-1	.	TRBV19	TGTGCCAGTAGTATAGACAGAGAGACTGAAGCTTTCTTT	CASSIDRETEAFF
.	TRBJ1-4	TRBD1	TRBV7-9	TGCGCCAGCAGCCACGGACAGGGTTTGGGTAATGAAAAACTGTTTTTT	CASSHGQGLGNEKLFF
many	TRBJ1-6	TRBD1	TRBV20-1	TGCAGTGCTAGAGACCCGGGACAGGGGGCTTGGTCACCCCTCCACTTT	CSARDPGQGAWSPLHF
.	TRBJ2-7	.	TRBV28	TGTGCCAGCAGTTTACCCCCTGCCGCGTACGAGCAGTACTTC	CASSLPPAAYEQYF
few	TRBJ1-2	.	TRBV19	TGTGCCAGTAGTATTGGAGGGGACGGCTCTAACTATGGCTACACCTTC	CASSIGGDGSNYGYTF
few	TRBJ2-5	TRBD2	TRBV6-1	TGTGCCAGCAGACAGGGACTAGCGGGGACCCAAGAGACCCAGTACTTC	CASRQGLAGTQETQYF
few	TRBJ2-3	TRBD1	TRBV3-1	TGTGCCAGCAGCCAAGAAAGGGGGCGGACAGATACGCAGTATTTT	CASSQERGRTDTQYF
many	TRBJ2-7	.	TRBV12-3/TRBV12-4	TGTGCCAGCAGTTATGGCAGATCCTACGAGCAGTACTTC	CASSYGRSYEQYF
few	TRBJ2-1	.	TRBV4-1	TGCGCCAGCAGCCCCGTAGGAGAGTTTCAGGCCAATGAGCAGTTCTTC	CASSPVGEFQANEQFF
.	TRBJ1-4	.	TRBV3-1	TGTGCCAGCAGCCGCTTAATCAGGGGAAAGGGTGAAAAACTGTTTTTT	CASSRLIRGKGEKLFF
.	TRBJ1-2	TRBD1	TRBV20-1	TGCAGTGCTAGAGTGAAAAATTTACAGGGGGCGGCCCTCTATGGCTACACCTTC	CSARVKNLQGAALYGYTF
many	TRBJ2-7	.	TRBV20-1	TGCAGTGCTAGATCCGGGACGGACCGCTACGAGCAGTACTTC	CSARSGTDRYEQYF
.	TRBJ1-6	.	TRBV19	TGTGCCAGTAGTATCAGGACACCAAGCTCCTATAATTCACCCCTCCACTTT	CASSIRTPSSYNSPLHF
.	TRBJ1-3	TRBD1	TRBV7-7	TGTGCTAGCAGCACTACAGGGGCTGGAAACACCATATATTTT	CASSTTGAGNTIYF
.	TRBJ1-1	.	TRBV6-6	TGTGCCAGCAGTTACCCAGGGACTCAGAACACTGAAGCTTTCTTT	CASSYPGTQNTEAFF
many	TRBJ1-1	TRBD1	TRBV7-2	TGTGCCAGCAGCTTGGACAGGGCCTCGTCGGTAGCTTTCTTT	CASSLDRASSVAFF
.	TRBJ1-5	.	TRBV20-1	TGCAGTGCTAGTAGTTCGAGTTATAGCAATCAGCCCCAGCATTTT	CSASSSSYSNQPQHF
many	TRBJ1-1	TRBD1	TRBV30	TGTGCCTGGTGCAGGACAGGGATGAACACTGAAGCTTTCTTT	CAWCRTGMNTEAFF
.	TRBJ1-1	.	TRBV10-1	TGCGCCAGCAGTGGGGCAGGGGATTCGAACACTGAAGCTTTCTTT	CASSGAGDSNTEAFF
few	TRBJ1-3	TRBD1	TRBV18	TGTGCCAGCTCACGACAGGGATTCCTAAGCTCTGGAAACACCATATATTTT	CASSRQGFLSSGNTIYF
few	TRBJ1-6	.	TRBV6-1	TGTGCCAGCGGGAAAATTGGCTATAATTCACCCCTCCACTTT	CASGKIGYNSPLHF